The next 10 T cell receptor beta chains were all read from a single sample in a study of blood T cell repertoires in COVID-19. Libraries were prepared by immunoSEQ multiplex PCR; TCRdb keeps only in-frame clonotypes and omits some of them. The sample contains about 200,000 clones, around 82% of which appear only once. The sequencing input was PBMCs or T cells enriched from blood (not recorded which). Receptors originate from a woman aged 45-65 years who had been exposed to COVID-19.

This chain uses TRBV2 with TRBJ1-2; 7 bases fit TRBD1. The CDR3 is 13 amino acids. The germline gives CDR1 SNHLY, CDR2 FYNNEI. With 7 bases clipped from V and 4 bases from J, the junction kept 6 bases outside the gene matches. The CDR3, as DNA: TGTGCCAGCACCGCGGACAGGATCTATGGCTACACCTTC. Translating gives CASTADRIYGYTF.

The gene calls are TRBV29-1 and TRBJ2-7; D is unresolved. The CDR3 is made up of 15 amino acids. V was shortened by 6 bases and J by 0 bases, with 18 bases between the two germline ends. Germline loops: CDR1 SQVTM, CDR2 ANQGSEA. CDR3 sequence reads: CSVESPGRFSYEQYF. The CDR3, as DNA: TGCAGCGTCGAGAGCCCAGGCAGGTTCTCCTACGAGCAGTACTTC.

The chain has TRBV7-9 and TRBJ2-2; unclear D gene. The V gene's germline CDR1 is SEHNR and CDR2 FQNEAQ (reference sequence). V dropped 0 bases and J dropped 8 bases, with 4 bases sitting between them. The CDR3 sequence is 12 residues long. In nucleotides, the CDR3 is TGTGCCAGCAGCTTAGCATCAGGGGAGCTGTTTTTT. This sequence encodes CASSLASGELFF.

A single count supports this clone. The chain joins TRBV19 to TRBJ1-4, with D hard to call. CDR3 length: 16 residues. Germline CDR1 and CDR2: LNHDA and SQIVND (reference sequence). Deletions cut 7 bases from V and 6 bases from J, with 21 bases between. The CDR3 region is CASKPGVSGVDEKLFF. For the CDR3, the DNA is TGTGCCAGTAAACCAGGTGTCTCCGGGGTAGATGAAAAACTGTTTTTT. Full variable domain (missing parts from reference TRBV19 and TRBJ1-4): DGGITQSPKYLFRKEGQNVTLSCEQNLNHDAMYWYRQDPGQGLRLIYYSQIVNDFQKGDIAEGYSVSREKKESFPLTVTSAQKNPTAFYLCASKPGVSGVDEKLFFGSGTQLSVL.

The sample holds one count of this clone. The chain couples TRBV2 to TRBJ1-4; TRBD1 agrees at 9 bases. The ends lost 6 bases at V and 6 bases at J; junction bases unmatched: 8. Germline V lookup: CDR1 SNHLY, CDR2 FYNNEI. The CDR3 length is 15 residues. Here the CDR3 reads CASSRDRAGDEKLFF. The CDR3 DNA is TGTGCCAGCAGCCGGGACAGGGCGGGGGATGAAAAACTGTTTTTT.

The CDR3 coding sequence is TGTGCCAGCAGCCAAGATGGGACAGGGAGTGAAGCTTTCTTT. It specifies CASSQDGTGSEAFF. The chain couples TRBV4-2 to TRBJ1-1, with 9 bases lining up with TRBD1. V shed 0 bases, J shed 7 bases, and the junction held 3 bases outside the gene matches. Germline loops: CDR1 LGHNA, CDR2 YNFKEQ. The CDR3 has 14 amino acids.

This clone showed up many times. The V gene is TRBV3-1 (or the pseudogene TRBV3-2), the J gene TRBJ2-4; 9 bases agree with TRBD2. Germline values: CDR1 LGHDT, CDR2 YNNKEL (reference sequence). V shed 1 base and J 7 bases; nucleotides not matched to a gene: 8. The CDR3 has 16 residues. In DNA form, the CDR3 reads TGTGCCAGCAGCCAAGGAATCCTAGCGGGGCCGAACATTCAGTACTTC. Translating it yields CASSQGILAGPNIQYF.

The rearrangement joins TRBV2 to TRBJ2-1, with 10 bases that match TRBD1. The CDR3 has 14 residues. J was trimmed by 8 bases and V by 7 bases; bases with no gene match: 8. The germline V gene has CDR1 SNHLY and CDR2 FYNNEI. This CDR3 is CASIRDRGPDEQFF. Here the CDR3 DNA reads TGTGCCAGCATCCGGGACAGGGGTCCAGATGAGCAGTTCTTC.

The genes are TRBV5-5 and TRBJ2-2, with D possibly TRBD1 on 6 matching bases. The V end lost 4 bases, the J end lost 2 bases, and 12 bases lay between the germline ends. This CDR3 is 15 amino acids long. Germline assignment: CDR1 SGHKS and CDR2 YYEKEE (reference sequence). The CDR3 sequence is CASSVGHRNTGELFF. DNA for the CDR3: TGTGCCAGCAGCGTGGGACACCGAAACACCGGGGAGCTGTTTTTT.

The rearrangement uses TRBV18 and TRBJ1-6; D is undetermined. Germline CDR1 is KGHSH and CDR2 is LQKENI. Trimming removed 6 bases at V and 3 bases at J, with 9 bases between. The CDR3 sequence is 14 residues long. The CDR3 region is CASSTVRYNSPLHF. The CDR3 DNA reads TGTGCCAGCTCTACGGTCCGCTATAATTCACCCCTCCACTTT.